Sequencing of this TCR beta chain was carried out in a study of cytomegalovirus exposure and HLA in healthy donors. The overall study: Falling in the Caucasian-associated ancestry cluster were 81% of some 400 genotyped donors. The study, taken as a whole, reports: Altogether, more than 150 TCR beta chains were recorded as cytomegalovirus-associated.

Regarding this clone: Its antigen is not known.

PCR employed 60 Vbeta and 13 Jbeta primers. Repertoires were generated with immunoSEQ multiplex PCR, while TCRdb's copy carries only in-frame clones and drops some. This sample has about 170,000 clones, with 75% to 90% found just once. Sequenced sample: PBMCs. This sequence originates from a male donor in good health and CMV-seronegative.

This CDR3 reads CASSENGQGAKDTQYF. The CDR3 DNA follows: TGCGCCAGCAGTGAGAACGGACAGGGGGCGAAAGATACGCAGTATTTT. V and J are TRBV10-1 and TRBJ2-3, with 11 nucleotides matching TRBD1. V lost 2 bases to trimming and J lost 5 bases; unmatched junction nucleotides: 6. The germline V gene has CDR1 WNHNN and CDR2 SYGVQD (reference sequence). CDR3 size: 16 residues.